This passage covers 29 T cell receptor beta chains from one sample sequenced in a study of CD8 T cells in ankylosing spondylitis. Using its own MiXCR run on the 5' RACE reads, TCRdb lists one record per CDR3 protein. This table holds about 140,000 distinct CDR3 sequences, 7% to 10% found once. Sequenced sample: synovial fluid, either unsorted or a sorted T cell fraction (not recorded which). These receptors were taken from a male donor with ankylosing spondylitis.

This clonotype was seen only a few times. V is TRBV30 and J is TRBJ2-7; D gene unclear. Trimming left V 3 bases short and J 5 bases short, with 8 bases between. CDR1 and CDR2 from the germline V gene are GTSNPN and SVGIG (reference sequence). The CDR3 sequence is 11 residues long. The CDR3 bases are TGTGCCTGGAGCCCCCTGAACGAGCAGTACTTC. Translated, it gives CAWSPLNEQYF.

Remarks on this clonotype: With a much larger clone just one base away, this may be a read error. This chain connects TRBV6-1 to TRBJ1-1; maybe TRBD1 (5 bases). The CDR3 is 14 amino acids. Germline loops: CDR1 MNHNS, CDR2 SASEGT. CDR3 sequence reads: CASNSPGDGTVAFF. The CDR3 DNA reads as TGTGCCAGCAACTCTCCGGGGGACGGCACTGTAGCTTTCTTT.

The sample holds many counts of this clonotype. The chain joins TRBV4-3 to TRBJ2-3, with D tentatively TRBD2 (7 bases). V was shortened by 0 bases and J by 6 bases, with 19 bases between the two germline ends. In germline, CDR1 is LGHNA, CDR2 YSLEER. The CDR3 covers 17 residues. CDR3 residues: CASSQEAPRGAMDTQYF. CDR3 nucleotides: TGCGCCAGCAGCCAAGAGGCCCCCCGGGGGGCCATGGATACGCAGTATTTT.

This clonotype was detected a few times. This sequence may be a read error, since a much larger clone differs from it by one base. CDR3 region: CASTTQLGRDGYTF. The DNA for the CDR3 is TGTGCCAGCACAACCCAACTAGGGCGGGATGGCTACACCTTC. V and J are TRBV28 and TRBJ1-2, with D uncertain. V was pared by 7 bases and J by 6 bases, with 18 bases between. The CDR3 sequence is 14 residues long. Germline values: CDR1 MDHEN, CDR2 SYDVKM.

This clonotype was seen a few times. The rearrangement uses TRBV20-1 and TRBJ1-4; TRBD1 agrees at 8 bases. This CDR3 has 16 residues. The germline gives CDR1 DFQATT, CDR2 SNEGSKA (reference sequence). Losses at the gene ends were 0 bases for V and 4 bases for J; bases not matched to a gene: 7. CDR3 region: CSARDQGAGNNEKLFF. CDR3 nucleotides: TGCAGTGCTAGAGATCAGGGGGCCGGAAATAATGAAAAACTGTTTTTT.

Many counts were recorded for this clonotype. The chain has TRBV28 and TRBJ2-3; D is possibly TRBD2 (5 bases). Germline V lookup: CDR1 MDHEN, CDR2 SYDVKM. The length of the CDR3 is 13 residues. V was trimmed by 4 bases and J by 3 bases, leaving 8 bases between them. The CDR3, as DNA: TGTGCCAGCAGTTCGGGGAGTACAGATACGCAGTATTTT. Translating it yields CASSSGSTDTQYF.

In nucleotides, the CDR3 is TGTGCCAGCAGTGAAGTCAGCCAGAACACTGAAGCTTTCTTT. It codes for CASSEVSQNTEAFF. The chain uses TRBV2 and TRBJ1-1; D unclear. The CDR3 spans 14 residues. In germline, CDR1 is SNHLY, CDR2 FYNNEI. V was clipped by 1 base and J by 1 base, with 7 bases between them.

The CDR3 here is CASSLGFPSSYEQYF. The CDR3, as DNA: TGTGCCAGCAGTCTCGGATTCCCATCCTCCTACGAGCAGTACTTC. This chain joins TRBV28 and TRBJ2-7; D uncertain. The CDR3 extends over 15 amino acids. The germline gives CDR1 MDHEN, CDR2 SYDVKM. Trimming stripped 5 bases from V and 0 bases from J, with 14 bases between.

The CDR3 sequence is CASSSTSGNHNEQFF. CDR3 DNA: TGTGCCAGCAGTTCCACTAGCGGCAACCACAATGAGCAGTTCTTC. This chain joins TRBV6-5 and TRBJ2-1; 8 nucleotides align to TRBD2. CDR1 and CDR2 from the germline V gene are MNHEY and SVGAGI. Losses at the gene ends were 4 bases for V and 5 bases for J; bases not matched to a gene: 7. This CDR3 is built from 15 residues.

There are a few counts of this clonotype. V is TRBV28 and J is TRBJ2-5; D not certain. There are 14 residues in the CDR3. CDR1 is MDHEN, CDR2 SYDVKM, per germline. Trimming stripped 6 bases from V and 0 bases from J, with 11 bases between. The CDR3 DNA is TGTGCCAGCAGGAGAGACCTGTACCAAGAGACCCAGTACTTC. Translation: CASRRDLYQETQYF.

The sample holds many counts of this clonotype. The rearrangement uses TRBV29-1 and TRBJ2-7, with 9 nucleotides matching TRBD1. Germline V gene sequence: CDR1 SQVTM, CDR2 ANQGSEA. There are 13 residues in the CDR3. V lost 3 bases to trimming and J lost 5 bases; unmatched junction nucleotides: 5. The CDR3 DNA sequence: TGCAGCGTTGACGGGACAGGGCGCAACGAGCAGTACTTC. It encodes CSVDGTGRNEQYF.

This clonotype was observed many times. For the CDR3, the DNA is TGCAGTGTCAGTCGGGGGGATACGCAGTATTTT. Its protein is CSVSRGDTQYF. This sequence joins TRBV20-1 and TRBJ2-3; possibly TRBD2 for D (6 bases). The V and J ends lost 7 bases and 6 bases respectively, with 11 bases between them. The CDR3 spans 11 residues. Germline CDR1 reads DFQATT; CDR2 reads SNEGSKA (reference sequence).

In this sample, this clonotype turned up many times. The chain couples TRBV4-3 to TRBJ1-1, with 8 bases identical to TRBD1. Germline V gene sequence: CDR1 LGHNA, CDR2 YSLEER. V shed 4 bases, J shed 3 bases, and the junction held 13 bases outside the gene matches. There are 17 residues in the CDR3. The chain's CDR3 is CASSRYLSMTGDTEAFF. DNA of the CDR3: TGCGCCAGCAGCCGCTACCTGTCCATGACAGGGGACACTGAAGCTTTCTTT.

The V call is TRBV4-2, the J call TRBJ2-3; D tentatively fits TRBD1 or TRBD2 (6 bases each). This CDR3 is 17 amino acids long. CDR1 and CDR2 from the germline V gene are LGHNA and YNFKEQ. The ends were cut back, 1 base at V and 1 base at J, with 15 bases in the middle. In nucleotides, the CDR3 is TGTGCCAGCAGCCAAGGGGGGGCGGAGCGGGGCACAGATACGCAGTATTTT. Protein sequence: CASSQGGAERGTDTQYF.

This clonotype was recorded many times. This chain connects TRBV15 to TRBJ2-3, with D perhaps TRBD1 (5 bases). The V end lost 8 bases, the J end lost 8 bases, and 14 bases lay between the germline ends. There are 12 residues in the CDR3. The V gene's germline CDR1 is LNHNV and CDR2 YYDKDF (reference sequence). CDR3 nucleotide sequence: TGTGCCACCGGACACGGGCAAGGTACGCAGTATTTT. Translation gives CATGHGQGTQYF.

V and J are TRBV9 and TRBJ2-1, with D perhaps being TRBD1 or TRBD2 (5 bases each). Germline CDR1 and CDR2: SGDLS and YYNGEE. Trimming took off 4 bases at V and 2 bases at J, with 22 bases between the two ends. The CDR3 is 18 residues long. CDR3: CASSTLGASRIPYNEQFF. DNA for the CDR3: TGTGCCAGCAGCACCCTCGGGGCTAGCCGGATTCCCTACAATGAGCAGTTCTTC.

A few counts support this clonotype. This chain links TRBV5-4 with TRBJ2-2; D is uncertain. V shed 0 bases and J shed 5 bases, with 8 bases lying between them. Germline CDR1 is SGHNT and CDR2 is YYREEE (reference sequence). The CDR3 loop spans 14 amino acids. The CDR3 DNA reads TGTGCCAGCAGCTTGGAATCCGGGACCGGGGAGCTGTTTTTT. Residues: CASSLESGTGELFF.

CDR3 region: CSASDPGLAVHEQFF. In DNA, the CDR3 is TGCAGTGCTAGCGACCCGGGACTAGCAGTGCATGAGCAGTTCTTC. The chain employs TRBV20-1 and TRBJ2-1; 9 bases agree with TRBD2. CDR3 length equals 15 residues. The V segment lost 3 bases and the J segment 8 bases; nucleotides outside the gene matches: 11. Germline V gene sequence: CDR1 DFQATT, CDR2 SNEGSKA (reference sequence).

This clonotype showed up just a few times. CDR3 amino acids: CASSYSVALHF. CDR3 DNA: TGTGCCAGCAGCTATAGTGTAGCCCTCCACTTT. This sequence joins TRBV7-2 and TRBJ1-6; D call uncertain. Trimming shortened V by 4 bases and J by 14 bases, and 9 bases separated the two germline ends. The CDR3 contains 11 residues. Germline values: CDR1 SGHTA, CDR2 FQGNSA.

The V gene is TRBV10-3, the J gene TRBJ2-1, with TRBD2 as a possible D gene (6 bases). V gave up 0 bases and J gave up 0 bases, with 12 bases separating them. The CDR3 runs to 17 residues. In germline, CDR1 is ENHRY, CDR2 SYGVKD. The CDR3 DNA is TGTGCCATCAGTGAGTCTGGAGGGCGGAACTCCTACAATGAGCAGTTCTTC. Translation: CAISESGGRNSYNEQFF.

This clonotype has a handful of counts. J is TRBJ2-5 and V is TRBV20-1, with 7 bases identical to TRBD1. The germline V gene encodes CDR1 DFQATT and CDR2 SNEGSKA (reference sequence). Germline trimming cut 3 bases from V and 1 base from J; bases unmatched to any gene: 5. CDR3 size: 14 residues. CDR3 residues: CSASWGQIQETQYF. The CDR3 DNA sequence: TGCAGTGCTAGTTGGGGACAGATCCAAGAGACCCAGTACTTC.

This clonotype was picked up a small number of times. The chain uses TRBV3-1 and TRBJ1-6; D might be TRBD1 (5 bases). The germline V gene has CDR1 LGHDT and CDR2 YNNKEL (reference sequence). The ends were cut back, 4 bases at V and 10 bases at J, with 14 bases in the middle. The CDR3 is 14 amino acids. The CDR3 is CASSPSVGGSPLHF. The DNA for the CDR3 is TGTGCCAGCAGCCCATCTGTTGGGGGGTCACCCCTCCACTTT.

This clonotype was counted ten times or more. The DNA of the CDR3 is TGTGCCAGCAGCTTAGTAGGCACCTTAGAGTATGGCTACACCTTC. Amino acid sequence: CASSLVGTLEYGYTF. The chain links TRBV7-2 to TRBJ1-2; D remains ambiguous. The CDR3 runs 15 residues. Germline CDR1 SGHTA, CDR2 FQGNSA. V shed 1 base and J shed 5 bases, with 14 bases lying between them.

This clonotype occurred many times. The genes are TRBV20-1 and TRBJ1-3, with 9 bases identical to TRBD1. CDR3 length: 14 residues. Trimming removed 4 bases from V and 0 bases from J; junction bases left unmatched: 1. The germline gives CDR1 DFQATT, CDR2 SNEGSKA (reference sequence). The CDR3 region has the DNA TGCAGTGCTACGACAGGGGGCTCTGGAAACACCATATATTTT. Translation: CSATTGGSGNTIYF.

This clonotype has a handful of counts. DNA for the CDR3: TGTGCCAGCAGCCGACAGGGCTACGAGCAGTACTTC. It yields the protein CASSRQGYEQYF. The rearrangement links TRBV11-2 to TRBJ2-7; 7 nucleotides line up with TRBD1. This CDR3 contains 12 residues. Germline CDR1 is SGHAT and CDR2 is FQNNGV. V shed 5 bases and J 3 bases; nucleotides not matched to a gene: 1.

This clonotype appeared a single time. The V call is TRBV6-1, the J call TRBJ2-7, with 12 bases lining up with TRBD2. CDR1 is MNHNS and CDR2 is SASEGT in the germline V gene. J lost 1 base, V lost 5 bases, and 3 bases had no gene match. The CDR3 covers 15 residues. The CDR3, as DNA: TGTGCCAGCAGTACCGGGACTAGCGGGTCCTACGAGCAGTACTTC. It is translated as CASSTGTSGSYEQYF.

This clonotype has a handful of counts. The rearrangement joins TRBV20-1 to TRBJ1-1; tentatively, D is TRBD1 (6 bases). Germline V CDR1 and CDR2: DFQATT, SNEGSKA (reference sequence). V was shortened by 8 bases and J by 4 bases, with 20 bases between the two germline ends. CDR3 size: 14 residues. The CDR3 spells CSSYRGGDSTEAFF. As DNA, the CDR3 is TGCAGTTCTTACCGGGGGGGCGATAGCACTGAAGCTTTCTTT.

The sample holds many counts of this clonotype. The chain employs TRBV20-1 and TRBJ2-3; 7 bases align to TRBD2. The CDR3 runs to 15 residues. J was trimmed by 1 base and V by 5 bases; bases with no gene match: 9. Germline lookup yields CDR1 DFQATT and CDR2 SNEGSKA (reference sequence). CDR3 region: CSAHVSGTGTDTQYF. The CDR3 bases are TGCAGTGCTCACGTAAGCGGGACCGGCACAGATACGCAGTATTTT.

This clonotype was seen more than once but under ten times. The CDR3 protein is CASSPGQGIGLGRETQYF. In DNA form, the CDR3 reads TGTGCCAGCAGTCCCGGACAGGGGATAGGACTTGGGCGGGAGACCCAGTACTTC. This chain links TRBV6-2 or TRBV6-3 with TRBJ2-5; 9 bases are shared with TRBD1. Germline trimming cut 5 bases from V and 5 bases from J; bases unmatched to any gene: 18. CDR1 is MNHEY, CDR2 SVGEGT, per germline. The CDR3 totals 18 residues.